A single sample is the source of the 21 T cell receptor beta chains below, sequenced in a study of siplizumab effects on memory and regulatory T cells. The table came from immunoSEQ multiplex PCR; TCRdb's copy has only in-frame clones and leaves some out. The sample lists over 60,000 clones; roughly nine tenths were seen once. Sequenced material: CD8+ T cells sorted from blood. All receptors derive from a human donor in good health.

The rearrangement links TRBV19 to TRBJ2-5; D is perhaps TRBD2 (6 bases). The J call is uncertain, as TRBJ2-7 better fits the DNA end. Germline V CDR1 and CDR2: LNHDA, SQIVND (reference sequence). The CDR3 covers 14 residues. CDR3 DNA sequence: TGTGCCAGTAGTCCCGCGCGGGAACATTACGAGCAGTACTTC. Translating gives CASSPAREHYEQYF.

V gene TRBV27 combines with J gene TRBJ2-2; 11 bases agree with TRBD1. In germline, CDR1 is MNHEY, CDR2 SMNVEV (reference sequence). The CDR3 spans 17 residues. Unmatched junction bases numbered 8, after V lost 5 bases and J lost 3 bases. CDR3 protein: CASSPGTGGKDTGELFF. For the CDR3, the DNA is TGTGCCAGCAGTCCAGGGACAGGGGGAAAGGACACCGGGGAGCTGTTTTTT.

This sequence joins TRBV9 and TRBJ2-1; 7 bases are shared with TRBD1. Per the germline V gene, CDR1 is SGDLS and CDR2 is YYNGEE. The CDR3 is 13 residues long. Trimming at V came to 4 bases and at J to 8 bases, leaving 6 bases not matched to a gene. The CDR3 DNA sequence: TGTGCCAGCAGCCCTACAGGGGACGATGAGCAGTTCTTC. It yields the protein CASSPTGDDEQFF.

In this sample, this clone turned up once. This chain connects TRBV9 to TRBJ1-1, with TRBD1 matching over 11 bases. Unmatched junction bases numbered 5, after V lost 0 bases and J lost 7 bases. Germline V lookup: CDR1 SGDLS, CDR2 YYNGEE. This CDR3 region has 15 residues. CDR3 nucleotide sequence: TGTGCCAGCAGCGTAGCCGGGACAGGGGGTGATGAAGCTTTCTTT. Translated: CASSVAGTGGDEAFF.

The genes are TRBV7-9 and TRBJ2-1, with D perhaps TRBD1 (6 bases). Germline V gene lookup returns CDR1 SEHNR and CDR2 FQNEAQ (reference sequence). CDR3 length equals 17 residues. V was cut by 2 bases and J by 3 bases, with 17 bases left in between. CDR3 nucleotide sequence: TGTGCCAGCAGCTTAAAATCCACCGGGACACGCTACAATGAGCAGTTCTTC. This encodes CASSLKSTGTRYNEQFF.

The count of this clone is one. The rearrangement uses TRBV7-6 and TRBJ1-2; no clear D gene. CDR1 SGHVS and CDR2 FNYEAQ come from the germline V gene. The germline V and J ends were trimmed by 3 bases and 3 bases, with 11 bases remaining between them. The CDR3 runs 14 residues. CDR3: CASSLMPFDYGYTF. DNA for the CDR3: TGTGCCAGCAGCTTGATGCCTTTTGACTATGGCTACACCTTC.

This rearrangement joins TRBV19 to TRBJ1-2; no reliable D call. The V gene lost 3 bases and the J gene lost 8 bases, with 19 bases spanning the gap. This CDR3 has 15 amino acids. In germline, CDR1 is LNHDA, CDR2 SQIVND (reference sequence). This CDR3 is CASSILDSPSNGYTF. DNA of the CDR3: TGTGCCAGTAGTATCCTCGACTCCCCATCCAACGGCTACACCTTC.

The chain links TRBV27 to TRBJ2-7; possibly TRBD1 for D (6 bases). Germline assignment: CDR1 MNHEY and CDR2 SMNVEV (reference sequence). CDR3 length: 16 residues. The V end lost 5 bases, the J end lost 5 bases, and 22 bases lay between the germline ends. Here the CDR3 reads CASSPATGIIPNEQYF. The DNA for the CDR3 is TGTGCCAGCAGTCCGGCTACAGGGATAATACCCAACGAGCAGTACTTC.

The rearrangement links TRBV6-1 to TRBJ1-1; no clear D gene. V was cut by 2 bases and J by 1 base, with 17 bases left in between. The germline V gene encodes CDR1 MNHNS and CDR2 SASEGT. The CDR3 is 17 residues long. This CDR3 reads CASSELTEIARNTEAFF. In nucleotides, the CDR3 is TGTGCCAGCAGTGAATTGACGGAGATCGCACGGAACACTGAAGCTTTCTTT.

This clone was seen once. The CDR3 is CASSRPLGGDTYEQYF. For the CDR3, the DNA is TGTGCCAGCTCCCGTCCGTTGGGGGGAGATACCTACGAGCAGTACTTC. The chain joins TRBV18 to TRBJ2-7, with a tentative D call TRBD2 (6 bases). V was shortened by 6 bases and J by 2 bases, with 20 bases between the two germline ends. Germline-derived CDR1 and CDR2 are KGHSH and LQKENI. This CDR3 spans 16 amino acids.

The chain uses TRBV2 and TRBJ2-7; no clear D. CDR1 SNHLY and CDR2 FYNNEI come from the germline V gene. The CDR3 is 10 residues long. Trimming removed 3 bases from V and 4 bases from J, with 1 base in between. The CDR3 DNA follows: TGTGCCAGCAGTGAGTACGAGCAGTACTTC. Protein sequence: CASSEYEQYF. The full variable domain, with the rest looked up from reference TRBV2 and TRBJ2-7, is EPEVTQTPSHQVTQMGQEVILRCVPISNHLYFYWYRQILGQKVEFLVSFYNNEISEKSEIFDDQFSVERPDGSNFTLKIRSTKLEDSAMYFCASSEYEQYFGPGTRLTVT.

The chain links TRBV14 to TRBJ2-3; D unclear. V was trimmed by 2 bases and J by 3 bases, leaving 9 bases between them. This CDR3 region has 14 residues. The germline CDR1 and CDR2 sequences are SGHDN and FVKESK. The CDR3: CASSQWETTDTQYF. The CDR3 bases are TGTGCCAGCAGCCAATGGGAAACAACAGATACGCAGTATTTT.

This clone was seen a single time. The chain uses TRBV29-1 and TRBJ1-1, with D unresolved. The CDR3 length is 11 residues. Germline V gene sequence: CDR1 SQVTM, CDR2 ANQGSEA. V lost 2 bases, J lost 5 bases, and 6 bases lay in between. The CDR3, as DNA: TGCAGCGTTGAATTTAGTACTGAAGCTTTCTTT. This sequence encodes CSVEFSTEAFF.

The chain combines TRBV11-2 with TRBJ2-3, with TRBD1 identical over 8 bases. Germline CDR1 and CDR2: SGHAT and FQNNGV. The CDR3 is 16 residues long. Germline trimming cut 4 bases from V and 2 bases from J; bases unmatched to any gene: 8. As DNA, the CDR3 is TGTGCCAGCAGCTACATGGCAGGGGGCATCACAGATACGCAGTATTTT. Translating it yields CASSYMAGGITDTQYF.

V is TRBV2 and J is TRBJ2-7; D gene unclear. Per germline, CDR1 SNHLY and CDR2 FYNNEI. This CDR3 is 12 amino acids long. Trimming left V 7 bases short and J 6 bases short, with 13 bases between. The CDR3, as DNA: TGTGCCAGCATGCTGGGGTTGAGCGAGCAGTACTTC. Amino acids: CASMLGLSEQYF.

The chain links TRBV27 to TRBJ2-7; weak D call: TRBD2 (5 bases). V lost 8 bases, J lost 7 bases, and 12 bases lay in between. The CDR3 is 11 residues long. Germline lookup yields CDR1 MNHEY and CDR2 SMNVEV (reference sequence). As DNA, the CDR3 is TGTGCCAGCGGACCCCAGCGGGAGCAGTACTTC. It is translated as CASGPQREQYF.

The chain uses TRBV6-5 and TRBJ1-2, with 7 bases lining up with TRBD1. Germline V CDR1 and CDR2: MNHEY, SVGAGI. Trimming took 5 bases from V and 6 from J; bases not matched to a gene: 3. CDR3 length equals 12 residues. The CDR3 DNA follows: TGTGCCAGCAGTCTCACAGGGGATGGCTACACCTTC. As protein: CASSLTGDGYTF.

V usage is TRBV4-1 and J usage is TRBJ2-5; a weak D match, TRBD2 (5 bases). The V and J ends lost 0 bases and 5 bases respectively, with 13 bases between them. There are 15 residues in the CDR3. The germline CDR1 and CDR2 sequences are MGHRA and YSYEKL. Here the CDR3 DNA reads TGCGCCAGCAGCCAAGAACAAGGCCCGGGGGAGACCCAGTACTTC. Amino acids: CASSQEQGPGETQYF.

This clone was seen once. The chain is built from TRBV2 and TRBJ2-7; D is possibly TRBD2 (5 bases). CDR3 length: 15 amino acids. With 4 bases removed from V and 2 bases from J, the gap between germline ends came to 15 bases. CDR1 and CDR2 (germline): SNHLY, FYNNEI. The CDR3 coding sequence is TGTGCCAGCAGTGGAAATAGCGAGGACCCCTACGAGCAGTACTTC. Translated: CASSGNSEDPYEQYF.

The chain couples TRBV2 to TRBJ2-1; 11 bases align to TRBD2. Germline loops: CDR1 SNHLY, CDR2 FYNNEI. The CDR3 has 18 residues. V shed 7 bases, J shed 0 bases, and the junction held 11 bases outside the gene matches. The CDR3 DNA reads as TGTGCCAGCAAGGAGGGACTAGCGGTCCGGAGCTCCTACAATGAGCAGTTCTTC. Amino acid sequence: CASKEGLAVRSSYNEQFF.

The chain couples TRBV27 to TRBJ1-6; no firm D call. Germline V lookup: CDR1 MNHEY, CDR2 SMNVEV (reference sequence). The V end was cut by 3 bases, the J end by 5 bases, with 8 bases between. The CDR3 totals 14 residues. The CDR3 loop reads CASSLGGNNSPLHF. Written as DNA, the CDR3 is TGTGCCAGCAGTTTGGGAGGAAATAATTCACCCCTCCACTTT.